This T cell receptor beta chain was identified in a study of blood T cell repertoires in COVID-19. Study details: Material from acute and convalescent COVID-19 was sourced from the United States, Italy and Spain.

Assay used: immunoSEQ multiplex PCR; TCRdb lists only in-frame clones, some missing. This table has over 50,000 clones, 80% to 85% appearing once. CDR3 length: 15 amino acids. Germline V CDR1 and CDR2: ENHRY, SYGVKD. V gave up 3 bases and J gave up 1 base; unmatched junction bases: 3. V gene TRBV10-3 combines with J gene TRBJ2-1, with 7 bases matching TRBD2. The receptor comes from a middle-aged man with acute or convalescent COVID-19. Sample: peripheral blood. CDR3 in amino acids: CAISDLAESYNEQFF. The CDR3 DNA reads as TGTGCCATCAGTGACCTAGCGGAGTCCTACAATGAGCAGTTCTTC.